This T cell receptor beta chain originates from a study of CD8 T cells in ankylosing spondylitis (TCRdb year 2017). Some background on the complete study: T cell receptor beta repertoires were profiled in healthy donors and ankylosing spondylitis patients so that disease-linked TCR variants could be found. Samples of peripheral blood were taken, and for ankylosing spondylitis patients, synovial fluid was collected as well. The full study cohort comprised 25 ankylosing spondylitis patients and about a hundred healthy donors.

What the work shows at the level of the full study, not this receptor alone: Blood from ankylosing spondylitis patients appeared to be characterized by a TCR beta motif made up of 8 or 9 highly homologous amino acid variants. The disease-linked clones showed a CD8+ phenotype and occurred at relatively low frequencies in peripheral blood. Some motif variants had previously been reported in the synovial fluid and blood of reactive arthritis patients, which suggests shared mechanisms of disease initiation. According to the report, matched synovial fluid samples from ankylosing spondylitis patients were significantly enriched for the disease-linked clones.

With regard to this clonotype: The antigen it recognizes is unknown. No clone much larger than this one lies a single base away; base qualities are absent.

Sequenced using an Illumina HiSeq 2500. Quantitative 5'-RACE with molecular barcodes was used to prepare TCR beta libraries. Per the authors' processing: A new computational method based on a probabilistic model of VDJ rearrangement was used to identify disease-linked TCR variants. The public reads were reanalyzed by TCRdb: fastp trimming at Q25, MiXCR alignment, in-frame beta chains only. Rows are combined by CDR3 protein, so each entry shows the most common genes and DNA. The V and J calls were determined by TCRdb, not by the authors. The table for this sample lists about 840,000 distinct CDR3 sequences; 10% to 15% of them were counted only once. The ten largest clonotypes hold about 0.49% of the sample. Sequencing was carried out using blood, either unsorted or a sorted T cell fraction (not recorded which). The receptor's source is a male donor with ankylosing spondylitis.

The DNA is TGCAGTTGTGGGGGCGGATCATTGAACACCGGGGAGCTGTTTTTT. Its product reads: CSCGGGSLNTGELFF. The V and J genes are TRBV20-1 and TRBJ2-2, and TRBD1 may be the D gene, going by 6 matching bases. Relative to germline, V is 8 bases shorter and J is 1 base shorter, with 17 bases between their ends. The cysteine opens and the phenylalanine closes a CDR3 of 15 amino acids. CDR3 DNA is the only sequence kept; it has 45 bases, read in frame from the first base. The germline V gene (reference sequence) specifies DFQATT as CDR1 and SNEGSKA as CDR2.